This passage covers 28 T cell receptor beta chains from one sample sequenced in a study of blood T cell repertoires in COVID-19 (dated by TCRdb to 2019 to 2021). The method was the immunoSEQ multiplex PCR assay. Sourced from immuneACCESS, this table was stored by TCRdb with only in-frame sequences that have V and J called. A share of the clones is absent; for the studies checked, an unresolved V gene accounts for under half, and the remainder has no known explanation. This sample holds about 73,000 clones; 82% were observed only once. More than 4% of the sample goes to the ten largest clones. The specimen was peripheral blood. Source of these receptors: a woman in her sixties with acute or convalescent COVID-19.

This chain's CDR3 is CASSPMGTVDTEAFF. CDR3 nucleotides: TGTGCCAGCTCACCAATGGGGACAGTTGACACTGAAGCTTTCTTT. The V and J genes are TRBV18 and TRBJ1-1, with TRBD1 matching 7 bases. V lost 2 bases and J lost 3; bases outside the gene matches: 6. The CDR3 consists of 15 residues. CDR1 is KGHSH, CDR2 LQKENI, per germline.

This sequence joins TRBV18 and TRBJ1-2, with TRBD1 identical over 7 bases. This CDR3 is built from 13 residues. Germline CDR1 and CDR2: KGHSH and LQKENI. J lost 4 bases, V lost 4 bases, and 3 bases had no gene match. The CDR3 sequence: CASSLGQSYGYTF. CDR3 nucleotide sequence: TGTGCCAGCTCACTGGGACAGAGCTATGGCTACACCTTC. The full variable domain, in which reference TRBV18 and TRBJ1-2 provide the parts outside the CDR3, is NAGVMQNPRHLVRRRGQEARLRCSPMKGHSHVYWYRQLPEEGLKFMVYLQKENIIDESGMPKERFSAEFPKEGPSILRIQQVVRGDSAAYFCASSLGQSYGYTFGSGTRLTVV.

The rearrangement links TRBV7-3 to TRBJ2-1, with a weak D call TRBD1 (6 bases). The CDR3 consists of 15 residues. The germline CDR1 and CDR2 sequences are SGHTA and FQGTGA. V lost 5 bases to trimming and J lost 2 bases, with 13 bases between them. The CDR3 nucleotides are TGTGCCAGCAGCCCAGGGGCTTTCACCTACAATGAGCAGTTCTTC. It encodes CASSPGAFTYNEQFF.

The chain uses TRBV3-1 (or the pseudogene TRBV3-2) and TRBJ2-1; D is undetermined. Trimming took off 4 bases at V and 7 bases at J, with 11 bases between the two ends. The CDR3 runs 13 residues. CDR1 and CDR2 (germline): LGHDT, YNNKEL (reference sequence). The CDR3 is CASSLSSRNEQFF. The DNA of the CDR3 is TGTGCCAGCAGCCTTTCGAGCCGGAATGAGCAGTTCTTC.

As regards this clone: The sample carries other DNA sequences with the same CDR3. The chain carries TRBV11-2 and TRBJ1-1; unclear D gene. The CDR3 runs 13 residues. Trimming shortened V by 2 bases and J by 2 bases, and 6 bases separated the two germline ends. Germline V gene sequence: CDR1 SGHAT, CDR2 FQNNGV. The CDR3 coding sequence is TGTGCCAGCAGCTTATCCTCTAACACTGAAGCTTTCTTT. Amino acids: CASSLSSNTEAFF.

The V call is TRBV3-1 (or the pseudogene TRBV3-2), the J call TRBJ1-5; D gene unclear. Trimming took off 0 bases at V and 0 bases at J, with 3 bases between the two ends. The germline V gene encodes CDR1 LGHDT and CDR2 YNNKEL (reference sequence). This CDR3 spans 14 amino acids. CDR3 nucleotides: TGTGCCAGCAGCCAAGAGCGTAGCAATCAGCCCCAGCATTTT. This codes for CASSQERSNQPQHF.

The rearrangement joins TRBV19 to TRBJ1-1, with D unresolved. The CDR3 is 14 residues long. The V gene lost 4 bases and the J gene lost 0 bases, with 9 bases spanning the gap. Germline-derived CDR1 and CDR2 are LNHDA and SQIVND (reference sequence). CDR3 nucleotides: TGTGCCAGTAGTAGTTGGGCCATGAACACTGAAGCTTTCTTT. Its translation is CASSSWAMNTEAFF.

The chain uses TRBV3-1 (or the pseudogene TRBV3-2) and TRBJ1-5; the D gene is possibly TRBD1 (5 bases). The CDR3 totals 17 residues. CDR1 is LGHDT and CDR2 is YNNKEL in the germline V gene (reference sequence). V was shortened by 3 bases and J by 5 bases, with 20 bases between the two germline ends. DNA for the CDR3: TGTGCCAGCAGCCATTCAATTGGGGGAGGAAACGATCAGCCCCAGCATTTT. It specifies CASSHSIGGGNDQPQHF.

Only a few counts were recorded for this clone. The chain recombines TRBV21-1 with TRBJ2-7; no check of the table's D call, TRBD2, against the DNA was made. TRBV21-1 is a pseudogene locus. This CDR3 spans 16 amino acids. The CDR3 sequence is CASSKGSWDYSYEQYF. The CDR3 DNA reads TGTGCCAGCAGCAAAGGGTCTTGGGACTACTCCTACGAGCAGTACTTC.

The chain recombines TRBV11-2 with TRBJ1-2; a possible D gene is TRBD1 (6 bases). Germline V gene lookup returns CDR1 SGHAT and CDR2 FQNNGV. V was pared by 1 base and J by 8 bases, with 14 bases between. There are 14 residues in the CDR3. CDR3 DNA sequence: TGTGCCAGCAGCTTAGGCCCCAGGGGCCGGGGCTACACCTTC. Amino acids: CASSLGPRGRGYTF.

CDR3 sequence (DNA): TGTGCCAGCAGCCAAGGACAGGGAAGGGAGCCCCAGCATTTT. Amino acids: CASSQGQGREPQHF. This chain uses TRBV3-1 (or the pseudogene TRBV3-2) with TRBJ1-5, with 7 bases aligning to TRBD1. This CDR3 is 14 amino acids long. V gave up 1 base and J gave up 8 bases; unmatched junction bases: 5. Germline assignment: CDR1 LGHDT and CDR2 YNNKEL (reference sequence).

This clone has a single count. The CDR3 coding sequence is TGTGCCAGCATGCTTCAGGGGGCGTGGGAGACCCAGTACTTC. Protein sequence: CASMLQGAWETQYF. The J gene is TRBJ2-5, the V gene TRBV6-5, with 8 bases identical to TRBD1. The CDR3 spans 14 residues. The J segment lost 5 bases and the V segment lost 7 bases, leaving 9 bases of the junction unmatched. The germline V gene has CDR1 MNHEY and CDR2 SVGAGI.

The chain links TRBV12-3 or TRBV12-4 to TRBJ2-7; D is possibly TRBD1 (5 bases). The CDR3 is 12 residues long. Trimming took 6 bases from V and 3 from J, leaving 9 bases between them. CDR3 nucleotides: TGTGCCAGCAGGATAGGACACTACGAGCAGTACTTC. Translated: CASRIGHYEQYF.

The V and J genes are TRBV4-1 and TRBJ1-5, with TRBD1 matching over 9 bases. CDR1 MGHRA and CDR2 YSYEKL come from the germline V gene. The CDR3 consists of 16 residues. The trim removed 1 base at V and 5 bases at J, leaving 6 bases unmatched. DNA for the CDR3: TGCGCCAGCAGCCAAGTAAAGGGACAGGGATATCAGCCCCAGCATTTT. The encoded protein is CASSQVKGQGYQPQHF.

The chain joins TRBV5-1 to TRBJ2-5; 11 nucleotides align to TRBD2. Germline trimming cut 3 bases from V and 4 bases from J; bases unmatched to any gene: 8. CDR1 and CDR2 from the germline V gene are SGHRS and YFSETQ. This CDR3 is 16 amino acids long. In nucleotides, the CDR3 is TGCGCCAGCAGCTCGGACGCTAGCGGGGGGTCAGAGACCCAGTACTTC. This encodes CASSSDASGGSETQYF.

This chain links TRBV20-1 with TRBJ2-5; no reliable D call. V shed 4 bases and J shed 2 bases, with 2 bases lying between them. This CDR3 spans 10 amino acids. Germline CDR1 DFQATT, CDR2 SNEGSKA (reference sequence). CDR3 sequence reads: CSATQETQYF. The CDR3 coding sequence is TGCAGTGCTACTCAAGAGACCCAGTACTTC.

V gene TRBV21-1 combines with J gene TRBJ2-7; TRBD2, as called in the table, went unchecked against the DNA. TRBV21-1 corresponds to a pseudogene. The length of the CDR3 is 15 residues. For the CDR3, the DNA is TGTGCCAGCAGCACCCGGGTCCCTATTTTCTACGAGCAGTACTTC. Translated: CASSTRVPIFYEQYF.

This chain connects TRBV6-5 to TRBJ1-2; 10 bases agree with TRBD1. This CDR3 has 14 residues. J lost 2 bases, V lost 6 bases, and 3 bases had no gene match. Germline V CDR1 and CDR2: MNHEY, SVGAGI. The CDR3 nucleotides read TGTGCCAGCAGCGAGACAGGGGGCAACTATGGCTACACCTTC. This gives the protein CASSETGGNYGYTF.

The chain employs TRBV5-1 and TRBJ1-6; 9 positions agree with TRBD1. Per the germline V gene, CDR1 is SGHRS and CDR2 is YFSETQ. J lost 10 bases, V lost 9 bases, and 14 bases had no gene match. The CDR3 extends over 15 amino acids. The DNA for the CDR3 is TGCGCCACTTCCAGGTCAGGACAGGGGAACTCACCCCTCCACTTT. It is translated as CATSRSGQGNSPLHF. Based on the CDR3 plus reference TRBV5-1 and TRBJ1-6, the full variable domain is KAGVTQTPRYLIKTRGQQVTLSCSPISGHRSVSWYQQTPGQGLQFLFEYFSETQRNKGNFPGRFSGRQFSNSRSEMNVSTLELGDSALYLCATSRSGQGNSPLHFGNGTRLTVT.

V is TRBV6-1 and J is TRBJ2-3, with D unclear. V lost 3 bases, J lost 5 bases, and 12 bases lay in between. The CDR3 is 14 amino acids. The germline CDR1 and CDR2 sequences are MNHNS and SASEGT. This chain's CDR3 is CASSDSLVRDTQYF. DNA for the CDR3: TGTGCCAGCAGTGATTCTCTAGTGAGAGATACGCAGTATTTT.

CDR3 DNA: TGCGCCAGCAGCGTTGGACAGGGGGGCACCGGGGAGCTGTTTTTT. This translates into CASSVGQGGTGELFF. This chain joins TRBV5-1 and TRBJ2-2; 10 nucleotides agree with TRBD1. The J segment lost 4 bases and the V segment lost 4 bases, leaving 4 bases of the junction unmatched. The CDR3 sequence is 15 residues long. In germline, CDR1 is SGHRS, CDR2 YFSETQ. The full variable domain, with the rest looked up from reference TRBV5-1 and TRBJ2-2, is KAGVTQTPRYLIKTRGQQVTLSCSPISGHRSVSWYQQTPGQGLQFLFEYFSETQRNKGNFPGRFSGRQFSNSRSEMNVSTLELGDSALYLCASSVGQGGTGELFFGEGSRLTVL.

The chain couples TRBV5-1 to TRBJ2-3; 10 bases match TRBD2. CDR3 length: 18 amino acids. The V segment lost 4 bases and the J segment 5 bases; nucleotides outside the gene matches: 16. Germline V gives CDR1 SGHRS, CDR2 YFSETQ. This chain's CDR3 is CASSRPPGSGRVKDTQYF. The CDR3 DNA follows: TGCGCCAGCAGCCGTCCCCCGGGGAGCGGGAGGGTGAAAGATACGCAGTATTTT.

This rearrangement joins TRBV27 to TRBJ1-1; 8 nucleotides line up with TRBD1. V was clipped by 6 bases and J by 4 bases; unmatched bases: 16. The CDR3 sequence is 17 residues long. Germline V gives CDR1 MNHEY, CDR2 SMNVEV (reference sequence). CDR3 loop: CASSSLSPGQGGTEAFF. The CDR3 DNA sequence: TGTGCCAGCAGCTCCCTTAGCCCCGGACAGGGAGGCACTGAAGCTTTCTTT.

Of note for this clone: Sequence at one end of the junction differs from germline and may be a read error. This sequence joins TRBV5-8 and TRBJ2-2; 10 nucleotides align to TRBD2. This CDR3 comprises 17 residues. CDR1 is SGHTS, CDR2 YDEGEE, per germline. As DNA, the CDR3 is TGTGCCAGCAGTTTGGAACCGGGACTAGCGCTCACCGGGGAGCTGTTTTTT. It codes for CASSLEPGLALTGELFF.

The CDR3 spells CATERTSLETQYF. The CDR3, as DNA: TGTGCCACAGAGAGGACTAGCCTGGAGACCCAGTACTTC. The chain carries TRBV3-1 (or the pseudogene TRBV3-2) and TRBJ2-5; 8 bases are shared with TRBD2. From germline, CDR1 is LGHDT and CDR2 YNNKEL (reference sequence). V was clipped by 10 bases and J by 5 bases; unmatched bases: 9. This CDR3 contains 13 residues.

The chain carries TRBV28 and TRBJ1-5, with D hard to call. In germline, CDR1 is MDHEN, CDR2 SYDVKM. The CDR3 extends over 12 amino acids. Trimming left V 7 bases short and J 14 bases short, with 18 bases between. CDR3 residues: CASNRPAGQEHF. CDR3 bases: TGTGCCAGCAACCGACCCGCGGGTCAGGAGCATTTT.

This rearrangement joins TRBV5-1 to TRBJ1-5; the match to TRBD1 covers 8 bases. The CDR3 has 15 residues. Trimming took 4 bases from V and 2 from J; bases not matched to a gene: 5. Germline values: CDR1 SGHRS, CDR2 YFSETQ. The DNA of the CDR3 is TGCGCCAGCAGCCCAGGACAGGGAGGCAATCAGCCCCAGCATTTT. This translates into CASSPGQGGNQPQHF. Together with reference TRBV5-1 and TRBJ1-5, the CDR3 gives the full variable domain: KAGVTQTPRYLIKTRGQQVTLSCSPISGHRSVSWYQQTPGQGLQFLFEYFSETQRNKGNFPGRFSGRQFSNSRSEMNVSTLELGDSALYLCASSPGQGGNQPQHFGDGTRLSIL.

The V and J genes are TRBV5-1 and TRBJ2-1, with 13 bases fitting TRBD2. The CDR3 covers 15 residues. CDR1 and CDR2 from the germline V gene are SGHRS and YFSETQ. The J segment lost 4 bases and the V segment lost 4 bases, leaving 2 bases of the junction unmatched. The CDR3 loop reads CASSRTSGGYNEQFF. CDR3 in DNA: TGCGCCAGCAGCCGGACTAGCGGGGGATACAATGAGCAGTTCTTC.